The rows below give T cell receptor beta chains drawn from one sample of a study of regulatory T cells in long-lasting Graves disease. A single record per CDR3 protein comes from TCRdb applying MiXCR to the multiplex PCR reads. This sample has fewer than 650,000 distinct CDR3 sequences; roughly 16% occur once, and the top ten carry 18%. This sample also appeared in a second study, on T cells in Graves' hyperthyroidism and ophthalmopathy.

Sequenced material: peripheral blood mononuclear cells (PBMCs), taken at new diagnosis, from a patient treated with antithyroid drugs. The origin of the receptors is a woman between 25 and 40 years old with Graves disease. CDR3s include the opening cysteine and the closing phenylalanine or tryptophan. A D gene is named only where the DNA matches it firmly. Not all rows give a size; the values are once, few, many and, for expanded clones, a class.

J gene	V gene	D gene	clone size	CDR3 length	CDR3 DNA	CDR3 protein
TRBJ2-4	TRBV5-1	NA	NA	14	TGCGCCAGCAGCTTGGGAAGGGAAGACGGCATTCAGTACTTC	CASSLGREDGIQYF
TRBJ2-7	TRBV28	TRBD2	many	14	TGTGCCAGCATAGATGCGGGAGCTATATACGAGCAGTACTTC	CASIDAGAIYEQYF
TRBJ2-6	TRBV6-1	NA	many	19	TGTGCCAGCAGGGCGGTCCGGGCCCCTGGGCCCTCTGGGGCCAACGTCCTGACTTTC	CASRAVRAPGPSGANVLTF
TRBJ2-1	TRBV7-6	TRBD2	many	16	TGTGCCAGCAGCCTATCTCTAGCGGGAGCGGGCAATGAGCAGTTCTTC	CASSLSLAGAGNEQFF
TRBJ2-5	TRBV3-1	TRBD2	many	16	TGTGCCAGCAGCCACGACCTCCTAGCGGGAGCAGGGACCCAGTACTTC	CASSHDLLAGAGTQYF
TRBJ2-7	TRBV20-1	NA	few	12	TGCAGTGCTAGTCCTCGGAGAGGCGAGCAGTACTTC	CSASPRRGEQYF
TRBJ2-7	TRBV20-1	TRBD2	many	14	TGCAGTGCCCGAGGGGCTAGCGGGCTGGAGAGGCAGTACTTC	CSARGASGLERQYF
TRBJ1-2	TRBV4-1	NA	few	14	TGTGCCAGCAGCCAGGGCAGAGCTAACTATGGCTACACCTTC	CASSQGRANYGYTF
TRBJ2-3	TRBV2	NA	many	15	TGTGCCAGCAAGGTTCAGGCCTTTAGCACAGATACGCAGTATTTT	CASKVQAFSTDTQYF
TRBJ2-1	TRBV14	TRBD1	few	19	TGTGCCAGCAGCCAACTCCGGGACAGGGCACGCCAAGACAACAATGAGCAGTTCTTC	CASSQLRDRARQDNNEQFF
TRBJ1-2	TRBV20-1	NA	NA	13	TGCAGTGCCGGGATCGGCGGGCGCGACGGCTACACCTTC	CSAGIGGRDGYTF
TRBJ1-4	TRBV20-1	NA	many	14	TGCAGTGCTTCTTACAGGGAGGCTAATGAAAAACTGTTTTTT	CSASYREANEKLFF
TRBJ2-7	TRBV18	NA	NA	18	TGTGCCAGCTCACCAACGGCCGGAGGCGGGGCGAAGGGCCTCGAGCAGTACTTC	CASSPTAGGGAKGLEQYF